This T cell receptor (beta chain) was recovered during a study of blood T cell repertoires in COVID-19. Turning to the study itself: Donors in the United States, Italy and Spain gave samples during acute or convalescent COVID-19. PBMCs, B-cell-depleted T cells, or T cells were the source of the cDNA or gDNA that made up the material.

Source study methods: Reference gene primer amplification gave nucleated cell count estimates. Repertoires were generated with immunoSEQ multiplex PCR, while TCRdb's copy carries only in-frame clones and drops some. V, J and clone size were drawn from that table, and D and trimming were deduced from the DNA. The sample lists 35,000 to 40,000 clones; just under 85% were seen once. The CDR3 contains 16 residues. V was shortened by 6 bases and J by 0 bases, with 15 bases between the two germline ends. From germline, CDR1 is MNHEY and CDR2 SVGEGT. This clonotype was obtained from a man aged 45-65 years with active COVID-19. The sequenced material came from peripheral blood. The chain recombines TRBV6-2 or TRBV6-3 with TRBJ1-5; D unclear. The CDR3 DNA follows: TGTGCCAGCAGCCGACAAGCTTCTCCTAGCAATCAGCCCCAGCATTTT. Amino acid sequence: CASSRQASPSNQPQHF.